This TCR beta chain was recovered during a study of shared clonotypes between healthy human individuals. Clones were sequenced by immunoSEQ multiplex PCR, and TCRdb holds only the in-frame ones, with some missing. The sample contains about 1.4 million clones, about 96% of which appear only once. Study-level results: Sequencing depth was a factor that was expected to affect clonotype sharing among donors.

Germline V gene sequence: CDR1 SGHTA, CDR2 FQGNSA. The CDR3 has 16 residues. V gave up 4 bases and J gave up 2 bases; unmatched junction bases: 5. This clone came up once. What it binds is unknown. The receptor comes from a man aged 30 to 45 in good health. The sequenced sample consisted of naive CD4+ T cells sorted from blood. Subset described: CD45RA+ positively selected. The chain combines TRBV7-2 with TRBJ2-5, with 12 positions matching TRBD2. The CDR3 region has the DNA TGTGCCAGCAGCTCGGGACTAGCGGGCCCTCAAGAGACCCAGTACTTC. It yields the protein CASSSGLAGPQETQYF. The entire variable domain, with the rest obtained from reference TRBV7-2 and TRBJ2-5, is as follows: GAGVSQSPSNKVTEKGKDVELRCDPISGHTALYWYRQSLGQGLEFLIYFQGNSAPDKSGLPSDRFSAERTGGSVSTLTIQRTQQEDSAVYLCASSSGLAGPQETQYFGPGTRLLVL.